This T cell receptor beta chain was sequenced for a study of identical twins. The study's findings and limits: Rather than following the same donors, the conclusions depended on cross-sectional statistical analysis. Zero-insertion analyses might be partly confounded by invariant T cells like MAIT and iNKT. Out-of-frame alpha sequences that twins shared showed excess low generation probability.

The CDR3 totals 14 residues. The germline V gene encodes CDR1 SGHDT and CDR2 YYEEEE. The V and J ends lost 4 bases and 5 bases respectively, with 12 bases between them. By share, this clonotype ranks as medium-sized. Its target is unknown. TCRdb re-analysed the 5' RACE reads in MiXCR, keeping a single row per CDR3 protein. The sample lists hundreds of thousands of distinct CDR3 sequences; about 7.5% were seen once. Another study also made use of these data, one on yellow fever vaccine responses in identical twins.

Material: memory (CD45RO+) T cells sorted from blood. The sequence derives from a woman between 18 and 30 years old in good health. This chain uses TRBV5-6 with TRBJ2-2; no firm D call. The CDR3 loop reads CASSGPLRTGELFF. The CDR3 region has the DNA TGTGCCAGCAGCGGGCCGCTTAGGACCGGGGAGCTGTTTTTT.